This T cell receptor (beta chain) was sequenced for a study of control samples from healthy donors and cancer patients (dated by TCRdb to 2020 to 2021). After removal of 4 bases from V and 5 bases from J, the junction retains 10 bases not matched to a gene. Counted from cysteine to phenylalanine, this CDR3 has 15 amino acids. The CDR3 DNA has 45 bases and is translated from base 1. CDR1 and CDR2, per the germline V gene, are SGHRS and YFSETQ. As for this clone: Which antigen it targets is not known. One base away there is no much larger clone; base qualities are not given.

Library prep was done by the immunoSEQ multiplex PCR assay. TCRdb obtained this table from immuneACCESS and retained in-frame rearrangements with V and J assigned. These tables miss some clones; where compared with another copy, unresolved V genes account for less than half of the shortfall, and the remainder is unexplained. For this sample there are around 78,000 clones; 90% to 95% appear just once. About 5% of the sample is in the top ten clones. Sequences were obtained from blood. The sequence links TRBV5-1 to TRBJ2-3, with TRBD2 identical over 7 junction bases. The clonotype comes from a woman under 30 in good health. The CDR3 has the sequence CASSLPAGDVDTQYF. The sequence in DNA is TGCGCCAGCAGCCTACCGGCGGGGGACGTAGATACGCAGTATTTT.